This entry concerns a single T cell receptor beta chain. This CDR3 spans 14 amino acids. V lost 7 bases and J lost 8, with 18 bases in between. Germline V gene data show CDR1 as SEHNR and CDR2 as FQNEAQ (reference sequence). Naivety among CD8 cells was defined by CD45RO negativity and positive CCR7 selection, thereby excluding terminally differentiated effector memory CD45RA+ cells. Donors were healthy HIV-negative adults without recent acute infections or vaccinations. Each subset's genomic DNA was split evenly across several immunoSEQ plates. This table comes from immunoSEQ multiplex PCR, and its TCRdb copy is limited to in-frame clones, with some not included. The table lists 660,000 or so clones, about 95% of them singletons. The data originate from a study of shared clonotypes between healthy human individuals.

Sample: naive CD8+ T cells sorted from blood. The chain employs TRBV7-9 and TRBJ2-1; weak D call: TRBD1 (5 bases). This TCR was recovered from a woman in her thirties in good health. The DNA for the CDR3 is TGTGCCAGCAACTCCCCCGGGTGGGGCGATGAGCAGTTCTTC. Protein product: CASNSPGWGDEQFF.